These T cell receptor beta chains were read from a single sample in a study of T cells after yellow fever vaccination. TCRdb re-derived calls from the 5' RACE reads in MiXCR, one entry per CDR3 protein. In the table there are about 74,000 distinct CDR3 sequences, about 6.6% of which are singletons. This specimen consisted of CD8+ T cells sorted from PBMCs, obtained 5 days after the first yellow fever vaccination. The source is a man younger than 35 who received the YFV17D yellow fever vaccine. The CDR3 runs from the conserved cysteine through the conserved F or W. The D gene is left open where the match is weak. Where a row states a size, it is once, few, many or the class of an expanded clone; other rows omit it.

TRBJ2-3 many . TRBV7-8 TGTGCCAGCAGCTATGGGGTGGCGGATACGCAGTATTTT CASSYGVADTQYF
TRBJ2-1 few TRBD2 TRBV7-2 TGTGCCAGCAGCCCGCCCCCGTGGACTAGCGTTGACAATGAGCAGTTCTTC CASSPPPWTSVDNEQFF
TRBJ2-3 many TRBD1 TRBV7-9 TGTGCCAGCAGCTATAATCCCTCCGGGACAGGGCTGTATTTT CASSYNPSGTGLYF
TRBJ2-3 many . TRBV25-1 TGTGCCGTGGCGGGCACAGATACGCAGTATTTT CAVAGTDTQYF
TRBJ2-1 . . TRBV7-6 TGTGCCAGCAGCCCCAGAGGGGACACGGGCACAAATGAGCAGTTCTTC CASSPRGDTGTNEQFF
TRBJ2-1 . . TRBV20-1 TGCAGTGCTGCAGGGGCTGACTCCTACAATGAGCAGTTCTTC CSAAGADSYNEQFF
TRBJ1-6 many . TRBV3-1 TGTGCCAGCAGCCAAGCCCGGGACGGGAGCTCCTATAATTCACCCCTCCACTTT CASSQARDGSSYNSPLHF
TRBJ1-2 few . TRBV7-9 TGTGCCAGCAGCTCTTCCGGGGCAGGGGGCTACACCTTC CASSSSGAGGYTF
TRBJ2-5 few . TRBV12-3/TRBV12-4 TGTGCCAGCAGTTTAAGAGGGGTCCGGGAGACCCAGTACTTC CASSLRGVRETQYF
TRBJ2-1 few . TRBV27 TGTGCCACCTGGGGGCTCCCCAACAATGAGCAGTTCTTC CATWGLPNNEQFF
TRBJ2-1 many . TRBV6-1 TGTGCCAGCAGTGGGACAGATACCCCCCATGAGCAGTTCTTC CASSGTDTPHEQFF
TRBJ2-1 . TRBD2 TRBV7-3 TGTGCCAGCAGCTTACCCGAAAGCGGGGGGCAGTTAAATGAGCAGTTCTTC CASSLPESGGQLNEQFF
TRBJ1-2 . . TRBV4-3 TGCGCCAGCAGCCAAGACTTCGGCATTTCCAACTATGGCTACACCTTC CASSQDFGISNYGYTF
TRBJ2-5 many . TRBV6-1 TGTGCCAGCACCCCCTCGGAGTACCAAGAGACCCAGTACTTC CASTPSEYQETQYF